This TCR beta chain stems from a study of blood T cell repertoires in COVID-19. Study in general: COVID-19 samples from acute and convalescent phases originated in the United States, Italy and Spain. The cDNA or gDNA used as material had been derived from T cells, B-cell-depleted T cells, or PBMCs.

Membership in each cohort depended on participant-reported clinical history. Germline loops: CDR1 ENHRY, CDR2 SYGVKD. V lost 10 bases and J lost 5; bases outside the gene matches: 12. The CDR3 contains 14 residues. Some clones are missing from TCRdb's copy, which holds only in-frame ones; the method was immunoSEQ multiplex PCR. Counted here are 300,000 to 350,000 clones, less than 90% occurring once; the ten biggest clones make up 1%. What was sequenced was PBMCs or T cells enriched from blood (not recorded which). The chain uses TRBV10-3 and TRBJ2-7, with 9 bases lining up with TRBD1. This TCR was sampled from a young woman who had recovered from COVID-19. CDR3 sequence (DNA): TGTGCCACGGTGGACGGGACAGGGTACCACGAGCAGTACTTC. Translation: CATVDGTGYHEQYF.